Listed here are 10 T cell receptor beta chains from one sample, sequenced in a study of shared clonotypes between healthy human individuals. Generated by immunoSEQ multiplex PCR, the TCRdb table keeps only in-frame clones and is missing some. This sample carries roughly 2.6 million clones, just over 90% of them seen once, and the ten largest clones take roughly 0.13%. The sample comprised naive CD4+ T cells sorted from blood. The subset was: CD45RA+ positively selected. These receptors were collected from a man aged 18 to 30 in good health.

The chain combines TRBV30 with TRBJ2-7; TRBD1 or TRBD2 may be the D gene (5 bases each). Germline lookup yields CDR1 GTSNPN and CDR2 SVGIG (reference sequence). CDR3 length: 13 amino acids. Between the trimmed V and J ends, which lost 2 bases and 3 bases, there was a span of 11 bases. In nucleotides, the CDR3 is TGTGCCTGGAGTCTGGGGGTTATCTACGAGCAGTACTTC. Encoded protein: CAWSLGVIYEQYF. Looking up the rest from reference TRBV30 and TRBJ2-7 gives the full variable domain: SQTIHQWPATLVQPVGSPLSLECTVEGTSNPNLYWYRQAAGRGLQLLFYSVGIGQISSEVPQNLSASRPQDRQFILSSKKLLLSDSGFYLCAWSLGVIYEQYFGPGTRLTVT.

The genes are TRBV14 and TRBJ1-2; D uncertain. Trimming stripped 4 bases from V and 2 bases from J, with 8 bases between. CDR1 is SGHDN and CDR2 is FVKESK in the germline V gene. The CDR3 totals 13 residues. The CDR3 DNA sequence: TGTGCCAGCAGCCTACAGATGAACTATGGCTACACCTTC. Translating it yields CASSLQMNYGYTF.

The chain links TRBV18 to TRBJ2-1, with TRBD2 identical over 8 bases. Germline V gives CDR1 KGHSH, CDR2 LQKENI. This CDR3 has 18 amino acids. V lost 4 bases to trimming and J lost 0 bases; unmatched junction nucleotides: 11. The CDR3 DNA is TGTGCCAGCTCACTTCGAACAATAGCGGGGAGCTCCTACAATGAGCAGTTCTTC. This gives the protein CASSLRTIAGSSYNEQFF.

CDR3 sequence reads: CASRLRAEGGPYNEQFF. The CDR3 bases are TGTGCAAGTCGCTTGAGGGCGGAGGGGGGCCCCTACAATGAGCAGTTCTTC. The chain is built from TRBV12-2 and TRBJ2-1. TRBV12-2 is a listed pseudogene. The CDR3 totals 17 residues.

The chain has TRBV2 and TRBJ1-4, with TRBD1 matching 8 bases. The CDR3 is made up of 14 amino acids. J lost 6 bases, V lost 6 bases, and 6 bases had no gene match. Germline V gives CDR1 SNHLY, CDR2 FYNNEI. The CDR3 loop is CASRPDRGYEKLFF. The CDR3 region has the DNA TGTGCCAGCAGACCCGACAGGGGATATGAAAAACTGTTTTTT.

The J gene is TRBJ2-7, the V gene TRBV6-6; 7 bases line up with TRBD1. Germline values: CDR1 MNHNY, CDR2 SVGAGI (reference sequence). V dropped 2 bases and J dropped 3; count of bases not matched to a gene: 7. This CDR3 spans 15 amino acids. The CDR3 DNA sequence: TGTGCCAGCAGTTACGCCCACAGGGGCCTCTACGAGCAGTACTTC. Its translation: CASSYAHRGLYEQYF.

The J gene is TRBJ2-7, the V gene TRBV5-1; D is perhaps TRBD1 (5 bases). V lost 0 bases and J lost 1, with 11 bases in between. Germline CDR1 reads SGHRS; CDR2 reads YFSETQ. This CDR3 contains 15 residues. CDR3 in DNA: TGCGCCAGCAGCTTGGACAGGACGGTTTCCTACGAGCAGTACTTC. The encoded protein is CASSLDRTVSYEQYF.

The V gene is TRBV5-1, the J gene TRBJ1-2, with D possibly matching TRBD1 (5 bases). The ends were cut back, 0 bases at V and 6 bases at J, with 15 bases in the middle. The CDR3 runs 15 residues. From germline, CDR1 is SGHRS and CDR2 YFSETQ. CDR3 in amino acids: CASSLAGQGVNGYTF. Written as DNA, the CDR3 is TGCGCCAGCAGCTTGGCCGGGCAGGGAGTAAATGGCTACACCTTC.

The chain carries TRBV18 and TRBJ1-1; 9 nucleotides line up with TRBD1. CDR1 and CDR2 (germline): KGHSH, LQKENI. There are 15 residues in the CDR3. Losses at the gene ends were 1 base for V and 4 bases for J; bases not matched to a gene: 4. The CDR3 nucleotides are TGTGCCAGCTCACCACTGGACAGGGGAGTCACTGAAGCTTTCTTT. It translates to CASSPLDRGVTEAFF.

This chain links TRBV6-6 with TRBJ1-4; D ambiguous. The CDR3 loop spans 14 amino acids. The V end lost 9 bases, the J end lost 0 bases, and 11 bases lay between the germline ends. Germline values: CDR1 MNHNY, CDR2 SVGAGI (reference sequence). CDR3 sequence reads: CASTPGTTNEKLFF. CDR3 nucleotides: TGTGCCAGTACCCCCGGTACAACTAATGAAAAACTGTTTTTT.